This TCR beta chain was sequenced during a study of T cell repertoires in cytomegalovirus infection. The CDR3 has 13 amino acids. The germline V and J ends were trimmed by 5 bases and 3 bases, with 10 bases remaining between them. From germline, CDR1 is SGHTA and CDR2 FQGNSA. This clonotype was observed at least ten times. The antigen is unknown. Each CDR3 protein gets one entry after TCRdb re-called the reads with MiXCR. The data contain roughly 500,000 distinct CDR3 sequences, around a third of them seen just once; the ten biggest clones take up about 17%. V is TRBV7-2 and J is TRBJ1-2, with D unclear. This receptor was identified in a human donor in good health (CMV status not recorded). Some clones in this sample may be carry-over from other donors' samples. Sample: cultured PBMCs, taken from culture after CMV antigen stimulation. CDR3 coding DNA: TGTGCCAGCAGCCGTACAGTACACTATGGCTACACCTTC. It is translated as CASSRTVHYGYTF.